The clone carrying this T cell receptor (beta chain) was observed a handful of times. Its matching antigen is unknown. The CDR3 consists of 11 residues. Trimming shortened V by 3 bases and J by 8 bases, and 10 bases separated the two germline ends. Germline V lookup: CDR1 DFQATT, CDR2 SNEGSKA (reference sequence). The study left out patients who had uncontrolled infection, other autoimmune disease, pregnancy or lactation. Researchers took RNA transcripts and amplified the TCR beta CDR3 regions from them. The HTBI primer set served for first-round RT-PCR of the TCR CDR3. Each CDR3 protein is one row after TCRdb ran MiXCR on the multiplex PCR reads. The data show about 700,000 distinct CDR3 sequences, with 40% to 55% seen just once and 7% to 7.5% held by the top ten. The record originates from a study of T cells in Graves' hyperthyroidism and ophthalmopathy. General study findings and limits: A 13 V-J model separated ophthalmopathy from stable hyperthyroidism. Peripheral blood also featured most of the thyroid clonotypes expanded above 0.001. Progression to ophthalmopathy was predicted a median of approximately 6.4 months early.

The chain recombines TRBV20-1 with TRBJ1-1; weak D call: TRBD1 (5 bases). Sequenced: peripheral blood or thyroid tissue (not recorded which). This receptor was taken from an adult man with Graves' disease, either hyperthyroidism or ophthalmopathy (not recorded which). CDR3 protein: CSASRRGEAFF. The CDR3 DNA reads TGCAGTGCTAGTCGAAGGGGCGAAGCTTTCTTT.